This TCR beta chain was captured by sequencing in a study of blood T cell repertoires in COVID-19. Participants came from under 30 US areas, aged about 18 to 89 years. This CDR3 contains 14 residues. Per the germline V gene, CDR1 is LGHNA and CDR2 is YNFKEQ. Trimming removed 0 bases from V and 7 bases from J, with 12 bases in between. Some clones are missing from TCRdb's copy, which holds only in-frame ones; the method was immunoSEQ multiplex PCR. The profile shows some 400,000 clones, around 92% of them singletons. This chain joins TRBV4-2 and TRBJ1-2; the D gene is possibly TRBD1 (5 bases). Input material: PBMCs or T cells enriched from blood (not recorded which). The sequence was obtained from a woman aged 25-40 years who had recovered from COVID-19. The CDR3 nucleotides read TGTGCCAGCAGCCAAGAACGTCAGGGCCGTGGCTACACCTTC. Amino acids: CASSQERQGRGYTF.